Shown below are 4 T cell receptor beta chains from a single sample sequenced in a study of blood T cell repertoires in COVID-19. Here immunoSEQ multiplex PCR was the method, and the copy in TCRdb shows in-frame clones only, minus some. The profile shows some 89,000 clones, roughly 72% of them singletons. Sequencing used peripheral blood. All receptors derive from a man between 65 and 85 years old with acute or convalescent COVID-19.

This clone showed up just once. V usage is TRBV19 and J usage is TRBJ1-2; D might be TRBD1 (5 bases). CDR1 LNHDA and CDR2 SQIVND come from the germline V gene (reference sequence). Trimming cost V 7 bases and J 4 bases, with 16 bases left between them. This CDR3 has 14 amino acids. The chain's CDR3 is CASTRDSRGYGYTF. The CDR3 coding sequence is TGTGCCAGTACCCGGGACTCTAGGGGCTATGGCTACACCTTC.

The chain employs TRBV11-2 and TRBJ2-5; tentative D call: TRBD2 (6 bases). Between the trimmed V and J ends, which lost 5 bases and 1 base, there was a span of 20 bases. This CDR3 spans 17 amino acids. CDR1 SGHAT and CDR2 FQNNGV come from the germline V gene. The CDR3 DNA is TGTGCCAGCAGCCCGCTTATACGGGGGATACGCCAAGAGACCCAGTACTTC. This sequence encodes CASSPLIRGIRQETQYF.

The chain combines TRBV7-9 with TRBJ2-3, with 10 bases identical to TRBD1. The CDR3 runs 17 residues. Losses at the gene ends were 5 bases for V and 2 bases for J; bases not matched to a gene: 10. CDR1 is SEHNR, CDR2 FQNEAQ, per germline (reference sequence). CDR3 region: CASSHGDRGGFTDTQYF. The CDR3 DNA sequence: TGTGCCAGCAGCCACGGGGACAGGGGAGGATTCACAGATACGCAGTATTTT.

The chain carries TRBV10-3 and TRBJ2-7; no reliable D call. V shed 4 bases and J shed 0 bases, with 10 bases lying between them. This CDR3 is built from 14 residues. Germline CDR1 ENHRY, CDR2 SYGVKD. DNA for the CDR3: TGTGCCATCAGTGCCGGGTTGAGCTCCTACGAGCAGTACTTC. Amino acid sequence: CAISAGLSSYEQYF.